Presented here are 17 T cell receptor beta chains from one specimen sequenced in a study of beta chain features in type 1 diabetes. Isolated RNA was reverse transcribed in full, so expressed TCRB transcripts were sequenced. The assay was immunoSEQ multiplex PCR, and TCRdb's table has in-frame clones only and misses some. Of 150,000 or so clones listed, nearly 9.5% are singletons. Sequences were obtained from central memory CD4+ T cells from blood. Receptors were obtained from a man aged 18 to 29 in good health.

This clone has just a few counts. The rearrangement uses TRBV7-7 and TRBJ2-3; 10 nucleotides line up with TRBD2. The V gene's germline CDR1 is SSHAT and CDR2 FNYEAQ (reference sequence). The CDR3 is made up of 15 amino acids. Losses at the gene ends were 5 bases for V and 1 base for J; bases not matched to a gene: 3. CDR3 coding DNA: TGTGCCAGCAGCCCTAGCGGGGGCCGCACAGATACGCAGTATTTT. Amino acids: CASSPSGGRTDTQYF.

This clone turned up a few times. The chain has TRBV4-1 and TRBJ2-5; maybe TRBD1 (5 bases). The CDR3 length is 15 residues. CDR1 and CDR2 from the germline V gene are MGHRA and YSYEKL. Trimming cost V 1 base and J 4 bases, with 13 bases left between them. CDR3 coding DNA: TGCGCCAGCAGCCAAGGCCGACAGAGAGGAGAGACCCAGTACTTC. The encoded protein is CASSQGRQRGETQYF.

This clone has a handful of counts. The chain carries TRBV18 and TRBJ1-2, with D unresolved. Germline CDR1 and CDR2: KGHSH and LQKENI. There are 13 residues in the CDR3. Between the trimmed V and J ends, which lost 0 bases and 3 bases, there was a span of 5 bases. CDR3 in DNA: TGTGCCAGCTCACCACCTAGCCACTATGGCTACACCTTC. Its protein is CASSPPSHYGYTF.

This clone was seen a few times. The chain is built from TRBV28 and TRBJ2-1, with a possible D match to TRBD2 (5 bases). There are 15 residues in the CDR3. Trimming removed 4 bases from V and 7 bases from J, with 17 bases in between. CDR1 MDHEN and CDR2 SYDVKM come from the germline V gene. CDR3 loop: CASSSASPPSNEQFF. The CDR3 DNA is TGTGCCAGCAGTTCGGCTAGCCCCCCTTCAAATGAGCAGTTCTTC.

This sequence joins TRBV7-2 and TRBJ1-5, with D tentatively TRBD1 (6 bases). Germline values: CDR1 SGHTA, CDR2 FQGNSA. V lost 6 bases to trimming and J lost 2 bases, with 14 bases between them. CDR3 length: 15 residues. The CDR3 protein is CASRQTGLGNQPQHF. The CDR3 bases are TGTGCCAGCAGGCAAACAGGGCTGGGCAATCAGCCCCAGCATTTT.

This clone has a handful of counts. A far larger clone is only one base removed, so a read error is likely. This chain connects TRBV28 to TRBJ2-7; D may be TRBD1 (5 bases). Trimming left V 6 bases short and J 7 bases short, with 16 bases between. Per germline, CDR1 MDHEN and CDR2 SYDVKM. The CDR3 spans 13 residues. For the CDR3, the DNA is TGTGCCAGCAGCCCCGACAGTTACAATGAGCAGTACTTC. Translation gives CASSPDSYNEQYF. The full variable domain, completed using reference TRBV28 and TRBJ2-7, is DVKVTQSSRYLVKRTGEKVFLECVQDMDHENMFWYRQDPGLGLRLIYFSYDVKMKEKGDIPEGYSVSREKKERFSLILESASTNQTSMYLCASSPDSYNEQYFGPGTRLTVT.

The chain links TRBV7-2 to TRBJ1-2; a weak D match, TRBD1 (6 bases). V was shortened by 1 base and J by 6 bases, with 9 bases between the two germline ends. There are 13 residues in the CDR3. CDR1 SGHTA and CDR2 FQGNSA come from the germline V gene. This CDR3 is CASSLGQANGYTF. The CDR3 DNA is TGTGCCAGCAGCTTAGGACAGGCGAATGGCTACACCTTC.

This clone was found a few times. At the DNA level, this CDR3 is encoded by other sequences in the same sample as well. The DNA of the CDR3 is TGTGCCAGCAGTTCTAACACAGATACGCAGTATTTT. Translation gives CASSSNTDTQYF. The chain has TRBV2 and TRBJ2-3, with D unresolved. This CDR3 spans 12 amino acids. V was pared by 5 bases and J by 2 bases, with 5 bases between. CDR1 is SNHLY and CDR2 is FYNNEI in the germline V gene.

The CDR3 here is CASSYGQRETQYF. The CDR3 nucleotides are TGTGCCAGCAGTTATGGGCAGCGGGAGACCCAGTACTTC. The chain joins TRBV6-1 to TRBJ2-5, with D maybe TRBD2 (5 bases). V was clipped by 5 bases and J by 5 bases, with 12 bases between them. The CDR3 contains 13 residues. The germline CDR1 and CDR2 sequences are MNHNS and SASEGT.

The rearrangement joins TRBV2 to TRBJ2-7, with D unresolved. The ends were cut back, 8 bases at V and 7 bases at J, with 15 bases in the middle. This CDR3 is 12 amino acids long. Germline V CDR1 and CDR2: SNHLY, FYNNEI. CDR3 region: CASRREEREQYF. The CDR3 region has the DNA TGTGCCAGCCGCCGTGAAGAGAGGGAGCAGTACTTC.

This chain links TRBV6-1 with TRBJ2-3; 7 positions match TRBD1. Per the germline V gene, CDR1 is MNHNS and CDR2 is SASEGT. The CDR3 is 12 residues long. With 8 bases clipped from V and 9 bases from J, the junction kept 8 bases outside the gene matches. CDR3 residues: CASGTASGTQYF. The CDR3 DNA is TGTGCCAGCGGGACAGCCTCAGGGACGCAGTATTTT.

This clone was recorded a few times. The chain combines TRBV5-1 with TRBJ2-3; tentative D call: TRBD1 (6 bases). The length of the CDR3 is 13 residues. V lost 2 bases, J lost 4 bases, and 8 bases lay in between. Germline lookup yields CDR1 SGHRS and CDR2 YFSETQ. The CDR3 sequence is CASSLPGADTQYF. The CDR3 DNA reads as TGCGCCAGCAGCTTACCAGGGGCAGATACGCAGTATTTT.

The CDR3 DNA follows: TGTGCCAGCAGCCCTAGGGGCGGGGGGGCCCCCGGGGAGCTGTTTTTT. Amino acid sequence: CASSPRGGGAPGELFF. This chain connects TRBV11-2 to TRBJ2-2; the match to TRBD2 covers 9 bases. The junction had 10 bases not matched to a gene; V was cut back by 5 bases and J by 6 bases. Germline values: CDR1 SGHAT, CDR2 FQNNGV. CDR3 size: 16 residues.

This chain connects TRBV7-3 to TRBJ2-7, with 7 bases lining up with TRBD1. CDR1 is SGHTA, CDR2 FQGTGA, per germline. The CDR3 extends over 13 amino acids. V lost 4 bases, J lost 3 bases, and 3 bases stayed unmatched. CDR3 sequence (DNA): TGTGCCAGCAGCTGGGGGACAGACTACGAGCAGTACTTC. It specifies CASSWGTDYEQYF.

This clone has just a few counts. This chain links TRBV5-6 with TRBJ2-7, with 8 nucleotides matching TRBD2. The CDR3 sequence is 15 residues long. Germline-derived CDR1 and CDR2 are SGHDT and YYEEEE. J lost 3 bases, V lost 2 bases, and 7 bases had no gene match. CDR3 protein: CASSFFLAGLYEQYF. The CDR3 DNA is TGTGCCAGCAGCTTCTTCTTAGCGGGACTCTACGAGCAGTACTTC.

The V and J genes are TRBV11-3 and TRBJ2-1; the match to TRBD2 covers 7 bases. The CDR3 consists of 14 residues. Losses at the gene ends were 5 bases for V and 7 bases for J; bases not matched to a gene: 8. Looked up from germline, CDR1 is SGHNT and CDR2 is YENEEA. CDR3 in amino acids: CASSPTSVLNEQFF. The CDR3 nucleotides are TGTGCCAGCAGCCCCACTAGCGTACTAAATGAGCAGTTCTTC. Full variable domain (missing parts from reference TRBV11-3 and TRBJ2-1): EAGVVQSPRYKIIEKKQPVAFWCNPISGHNTLYWYLQNLGQGPELLIRYENEEAVDDSQLPKDRFSAERLKGVDSTLKIQPAELGDSAVYLCASSPTSVLNEQFFGPGTRLTVL.

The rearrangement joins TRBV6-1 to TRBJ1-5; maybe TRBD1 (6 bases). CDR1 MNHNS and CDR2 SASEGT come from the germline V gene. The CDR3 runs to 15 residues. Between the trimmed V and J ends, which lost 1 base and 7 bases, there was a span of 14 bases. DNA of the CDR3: TGTGCCAGCAGTGAAGGGACAGCTTCCAAACAGCCCCAGCATTTT. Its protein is CASSEGTASKQPQHF.